What follows describes a single T cell receptor (beta chain). After extraction with the RNeasy kit, about 0.5 to 1 ug of the RNA was reverse transcribed using random hexamers. One entry per CDR3 protein results from TCRdb running MiXCR on the immunoSEQ multiplex PCR reads. The profile shows about 110,000 distinct CDR3 sequences, roughly 95% of them singletons. The data were obtained in a study of CD8 T cells in Susac syndrome. V was shortened by 1 base and J by 4 bases, with 14 bases between the two germline ends. The germline CDR1 and CDR2 sequences are SGHRS and YFSETQ. CDR3 size: 15 residues. The source of this sequence is a human donor with Susac syndrome. Sequencing was performed on CD8+ T cells from PBMCs. The chain employs TRBV5-1 and TRBJ1-2; no clear D. The CDR3, as DNA: TGCGCCAGCAGCTTGAGCTCAGCTTCTGTCTATGGCTACACCTTC. Translated: CASSLSSASVYGYTF.